The T cell receptor beta chain described here comes from a study of glioma-infiltrating T cells. Germline V gives CDR1 SGHAT, CDR2 FQNNGV. CDR3 length: 14 residues. The V end lost 1 base, the J end lost 10 bases, and 16 bases lay between the germline ends. Amplification of TCR alpha and beta CDR3 regions from RNA used iRepertoire nested multiplex PCR. For one-step reverse transcription and amplification, about 90-450 ng of tissue mRNA or PBMC total RNA was used. TCRdb redid the calling of the multiplex PCR reads with MiXCR, one entry per CDR3 protein. Among around 21,000 distinct CDR3 sequences listed, 20% to 25% were seen once. Study-level points and caveats: Tissue and blood shared very few CDR3 sequences.

A note on this clonotype: Its antigen is not identified.

The sequence came from a human donor with low-grade glioma or glioblastoma, undergoing nonglioma brain surgery, or in good health (not recorded which). The V call is TRBV11-2, the J call TRBJ1-1; possible D gene TRBD1, 5 bases. The sequenced material came from glioma tissue, nonneoplastic brain tissue, or PBMCs (not recorded which). For the CDR3, the DNA is TGTGCCAGCAGCTTAGGGGACTCTCGATTTGTAGCTTTCTTT. This codes for CASSLGDSRFVAFF.